This T cell receptor (beta chain) was sequenced during a study of vaccination and CD4 T cells after COVID-19. Treatment described: roughly 10-day PBMC culture with coronavirus spike peptide pools or control peptides (ViraFEST assay). Once peptide pools had expanded antigen-specific T cells, ViraFEST sequenced TCRs. On this clonotype itself: The antigen is not known.

Oncomine TCR Beta short-read sequencing was applied to DNA from cultured CD4+ T cells. TCRdb independently ran MiXCR on the PCR reads; one entry per CDR3 protein. This table holds 15,000 to 20,000 distinct CDR3 sequences, 50% to 65% found once. The CDR3 totals 15 residues. J lost 5 bases, V lost 8 bases, and 8 bases had no gene match. CDR1 SGHNT and CDR2 YENEEA come from the germline V gene. Sequenced material: CD4+ T cells from blood, cultured in vitro. The receptor comes from a human donor who had recovered from COVID-19. V and J are TRBV11-3 and TRBJ2-3; 12 bases fit TRBD1. The CDR3 DNA is TGTGCCAGCTCTCCTGGGACAGGGGGCATAGATACGCAGTATTTT. As protein: CASSPGTGGIDTQYF.